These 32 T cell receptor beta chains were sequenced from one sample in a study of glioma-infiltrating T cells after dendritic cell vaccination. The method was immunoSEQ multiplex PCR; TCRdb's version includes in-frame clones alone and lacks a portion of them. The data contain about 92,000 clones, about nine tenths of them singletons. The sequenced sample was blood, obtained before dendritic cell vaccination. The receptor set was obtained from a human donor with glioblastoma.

Here the CDR3 reads CASSVEGLAGGLDTQYF. Here the CDR3 DNA reads TGTGCCAGCAGCGTAGAGGGACTAGCGGGGGGTTTGGATACGCAGTATTTT. This rearrangement joins TRBV9 to TRBJ2-3; 15 bases line up with TRBD2. The CDR3 loop spans 17 amino acids. Losses at the gene ends were 0 bases for V and 6 bases for J; bases not matched to a gene: 5. Germline assignment: CDR1 SGDLS and CDR2 YYNGEE.

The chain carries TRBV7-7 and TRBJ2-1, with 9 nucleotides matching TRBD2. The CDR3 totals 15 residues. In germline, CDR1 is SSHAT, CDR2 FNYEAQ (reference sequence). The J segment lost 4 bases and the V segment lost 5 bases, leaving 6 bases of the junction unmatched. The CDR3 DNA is TGTGCCAGCAGCGCGGGCGGGGGGGCTTACAATGAGCAGTTCTTC. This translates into CASSAGGGAYNEQFF.

The DNA of the CDR3 is TGTGCCAGCAGCCAAGCTTTAATGGAGAGAGCGGGAGGGGACAATGAGCAGTTCTTC. Translation: CASSQALMERAGGDNEQFF. V usage is TRBV4-2 and J usage is TRBJ2-1; 10 bases agree with TRBD2. The CDR3 sequence is 19 residues long. V lost 1 base, J lost 5 bases, and 14 bases stayed unmatched. Looked up from germline, CDR1 is LGHNA and CDR2 is YNFKEQ.

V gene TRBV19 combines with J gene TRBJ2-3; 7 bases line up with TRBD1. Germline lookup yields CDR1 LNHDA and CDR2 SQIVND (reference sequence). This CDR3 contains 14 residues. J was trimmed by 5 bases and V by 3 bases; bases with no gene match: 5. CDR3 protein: CASSITGARDTQYF. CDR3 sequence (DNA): TGTGCCAGTAGTATCACAGGGGCCCGAGATACGCAGTATTTT. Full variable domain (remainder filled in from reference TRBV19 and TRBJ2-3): DGGITQSPKYLFRKEGQNVTLSCEQNLNHDAMYWYRQDPGQGLRLIYYSQIVNDFQKGDIAEGYSVSREKKESFPLTVTSAQKNPTAFYLCASSITGARDTQYFGPGTRLTVL.

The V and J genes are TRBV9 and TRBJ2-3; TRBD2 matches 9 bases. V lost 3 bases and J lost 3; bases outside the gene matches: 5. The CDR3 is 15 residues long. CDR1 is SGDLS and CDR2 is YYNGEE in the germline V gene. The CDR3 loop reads CASSGTSVGTDTQYF. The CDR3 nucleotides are TGTGCCAGCAGCGGGACTAGCGTGGGGACAGATACGCAGTATTTT.

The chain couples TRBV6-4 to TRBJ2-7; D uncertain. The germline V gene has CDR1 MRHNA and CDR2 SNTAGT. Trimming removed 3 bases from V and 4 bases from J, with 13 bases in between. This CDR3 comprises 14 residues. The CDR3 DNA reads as TGTGCCAGCAGTGAACTGCGTGAGGTTTACGAGCAGTACTTC. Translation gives CASSELREVYEQYF.

The CDR3 loop reads CASSGSREQYF. CDR3 in DNA: TGTGCCAGCAGTGGGAGTCGGGAGCAGTACTTC. The genes are TRBV6-1 and TRBJ2-7; D gene ambiguous. Germline values: CDR1 MNHNS, CDR2 SASEGT. The CDR3 extends over 11 amino acids. Between the trimmed V and J ends, which lost 4 bases and 7 bases, there was a span of 8 bases.

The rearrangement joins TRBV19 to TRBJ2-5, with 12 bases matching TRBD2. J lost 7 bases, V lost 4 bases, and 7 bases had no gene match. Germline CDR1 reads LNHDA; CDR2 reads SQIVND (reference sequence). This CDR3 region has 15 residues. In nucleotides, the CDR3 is TGTGCCAGTAGTACCTGGACTAGCGGGGTGGGGACCCAGTACTTC. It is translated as CASSTWTSGVGTQYF.

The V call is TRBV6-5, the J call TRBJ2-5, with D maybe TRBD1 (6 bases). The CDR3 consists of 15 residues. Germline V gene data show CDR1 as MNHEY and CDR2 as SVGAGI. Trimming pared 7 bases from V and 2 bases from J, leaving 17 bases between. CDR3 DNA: TGTGCCAGCATGGGGGCAGGAGAACCTCAAGAGACCCAGTACTTC. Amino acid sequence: CASMGAGEPQETQYF.

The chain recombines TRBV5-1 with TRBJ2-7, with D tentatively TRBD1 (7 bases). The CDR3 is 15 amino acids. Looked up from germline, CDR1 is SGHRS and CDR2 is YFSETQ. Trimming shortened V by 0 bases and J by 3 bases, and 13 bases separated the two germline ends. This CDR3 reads CASSLVADRSYEQYF. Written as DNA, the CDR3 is TGCGCCAGCAGCTTGGTAGCGGACAGGAGCTACGAGCAGTACTTC.

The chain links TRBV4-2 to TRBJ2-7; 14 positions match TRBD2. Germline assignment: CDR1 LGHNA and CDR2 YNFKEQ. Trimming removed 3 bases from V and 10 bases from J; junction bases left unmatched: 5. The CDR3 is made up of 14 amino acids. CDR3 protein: CASSQGLAGAAQYF. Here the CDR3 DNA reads TGTGCCAGCAGCCAGGGACTAGCGGGAGCCGCACAGTACTTC.

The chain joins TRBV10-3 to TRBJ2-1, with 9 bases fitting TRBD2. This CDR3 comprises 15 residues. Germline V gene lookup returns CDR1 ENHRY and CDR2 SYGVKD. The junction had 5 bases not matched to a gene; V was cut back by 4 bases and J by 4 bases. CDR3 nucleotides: TGTGCCATCAGTGCCGGCGGGAGGGGATACAATGAGCAGTTCTTC. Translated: CAISAGGRGYNEQFF.

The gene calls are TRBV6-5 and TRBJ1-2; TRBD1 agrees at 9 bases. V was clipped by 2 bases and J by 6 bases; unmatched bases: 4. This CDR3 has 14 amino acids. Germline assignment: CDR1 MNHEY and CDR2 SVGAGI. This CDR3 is CASSYQGQGDGYTF. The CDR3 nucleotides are TGTGCCAGCAGTTACCAGGGACAGGGCGATGGCTACACCTTC.

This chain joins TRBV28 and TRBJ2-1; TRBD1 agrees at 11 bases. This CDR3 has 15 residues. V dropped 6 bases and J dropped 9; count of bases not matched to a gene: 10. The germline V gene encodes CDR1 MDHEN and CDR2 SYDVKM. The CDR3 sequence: CASSGTGQGVSEQFF. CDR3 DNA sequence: TGTGCCAGCAGCGGAACGGGACAGGGGGTTTCTGAGCAGTTCTTC.

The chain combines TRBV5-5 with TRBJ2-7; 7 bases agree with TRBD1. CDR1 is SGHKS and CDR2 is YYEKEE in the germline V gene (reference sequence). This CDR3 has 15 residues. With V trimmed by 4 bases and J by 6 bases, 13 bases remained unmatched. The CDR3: CASSPQTGFGSEQYF. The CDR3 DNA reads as TGTGCCAGCAGCCCCCAGACAGGGTTTGGCTCCGAGCAGTACTTC.

The CDR3 region has the DNA TGTGCCAGCAGAACTGGACAGGGGACGAATTCACCCCTCCACTTT. It codes for CASRTGQGTNSPLHF. The V call is TRBV5-5, the J call TRBJ1-6; 9 positions agree with TRBD1. The V gene end was trimmed by 5 bases and the J gene end by 7 bases; junction bases not matched to a gene: 7. Germline CDR1 reads SGHKS; CDR2 reads YYEKEE (reference sequence). The CDR3 length is 15 residues.

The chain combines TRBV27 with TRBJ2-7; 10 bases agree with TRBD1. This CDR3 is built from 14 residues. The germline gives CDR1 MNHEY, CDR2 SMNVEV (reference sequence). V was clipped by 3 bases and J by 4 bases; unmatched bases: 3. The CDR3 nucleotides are TGTGCCAGCAGTTTCGGACAGGGGGGTTACGAGCAGTACTTC. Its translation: CASSFGQGGYEQYF.

The CDR3: CSVPGQGLNEQFF. The CDR3 nucleotides read TGCAGCGTTCCGGGACAGGGCCTCAATGAGCAGTTCTTC. This chain uses TRBV29-1 with TRBJ2-1; the match to TRBD1 covers 9 bases. Germline assignment: CDR1 SQVTM and CDR2 ANQGSEA. Germline trimming cut 5 bases from V and 6 bases from J; bases unmatched to any gene: 5. CDR3 length equals 13 residues.

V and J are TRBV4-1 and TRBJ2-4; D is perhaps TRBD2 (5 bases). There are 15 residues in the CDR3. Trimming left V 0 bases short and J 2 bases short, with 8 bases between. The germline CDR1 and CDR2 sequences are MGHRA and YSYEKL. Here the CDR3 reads CASSQEGVTKNIQYF. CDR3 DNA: TGCGCCAGCAGCCAAGAGGGAGTGACCAAAAACATTCAGTACTTC.

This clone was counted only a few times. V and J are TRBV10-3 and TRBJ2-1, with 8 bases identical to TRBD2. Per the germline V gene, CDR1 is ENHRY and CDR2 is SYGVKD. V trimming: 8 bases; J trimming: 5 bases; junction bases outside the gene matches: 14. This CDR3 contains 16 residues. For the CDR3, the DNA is TGTGCCATCGGGGGCGGGGGGACGCGTAGAGACAATGAGCAGTTCTTC. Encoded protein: CAIGGGGTRRDNEQFF.

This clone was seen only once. DNA for the CDR3: TGTGCCAGCAGTTACTTGGGACAGGGGAACACTGAAGCTTTCTTT. Translation gives CASSYLGQGNTEAFF. The chain couples TRBV6-5 to TRBJ1-1; 9 nucleotides match TRBD1. The CDR3 sequence is 15 residues long. Germline V gene data show CDR1 as MNHEY and CDR2 as SVGAGI. J gave up 1 base and V 1 base, and 1 base lay outside the gene matches.

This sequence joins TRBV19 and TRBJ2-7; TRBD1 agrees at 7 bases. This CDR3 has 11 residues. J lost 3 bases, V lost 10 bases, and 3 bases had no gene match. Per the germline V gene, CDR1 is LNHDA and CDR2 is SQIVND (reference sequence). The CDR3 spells CATQGDYEQYF. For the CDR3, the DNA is TGTGCCACCCAGGGGGACTACGAGCAGTACTTC.

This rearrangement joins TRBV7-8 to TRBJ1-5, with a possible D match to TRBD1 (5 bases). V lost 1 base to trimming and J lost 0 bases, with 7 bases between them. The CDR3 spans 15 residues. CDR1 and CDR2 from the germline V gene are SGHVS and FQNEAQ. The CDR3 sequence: CASSLGGYSNQPQHF. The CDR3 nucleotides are TGTGCCAGCAGCTTAGGGGGCTATAGCAATCAGCCCCAGCATTTT.

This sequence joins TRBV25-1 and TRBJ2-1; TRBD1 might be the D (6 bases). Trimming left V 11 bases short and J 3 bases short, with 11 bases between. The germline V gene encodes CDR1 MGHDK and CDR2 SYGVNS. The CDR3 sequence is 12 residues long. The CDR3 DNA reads TGTGCCGTACAGGGAAACTACAATGAGCAGTTCTTC. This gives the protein CAVQGNYNEQFF. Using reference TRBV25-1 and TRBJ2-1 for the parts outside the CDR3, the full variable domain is EADIYQTPRYLVIGTGKKITLECSQTMGHDKMYWYQQDPGMELHLIHYSYGVNSTEKGDLSSESTVSRIRTEHFPLTLESARPSHTSQYLCAVQGNYNEQFFGPGTRLTVL.

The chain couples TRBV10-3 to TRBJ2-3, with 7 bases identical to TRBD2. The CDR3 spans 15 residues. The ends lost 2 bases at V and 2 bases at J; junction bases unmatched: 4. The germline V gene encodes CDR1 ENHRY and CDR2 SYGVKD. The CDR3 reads CAISEPSGITDTQYF. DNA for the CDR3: TGTGCCATCAGTGAGCCAAGCGGGATCACAGATACGCAGTATTTT.

CDR3 nucleotides: TGTGCCAGCTCCCTGGACAGGGACTCCTACGAGCAGTACTTC. Translation: CASSLDRDSYEQYF. The chain recombines TRBV6-1 with TRBJ2-7; 8 bases are shared with TRBD1. Germline-derived CDR1 and CDR2 are MNHNS and SASEGT. This CDR3 has 14 amino acids. V lost 8 bases and J lost 0; bases outside the gene matches: 6.

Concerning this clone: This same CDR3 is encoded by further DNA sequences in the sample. The CDR3 loop is CASSYTASTNEKLFF. The CDR3, as DNA: TGTGCCAGCAGTTATACCGCCAGTACTAATGAAAAACTGTTTTTT. The chain has TRBV6-6 and TRBJ1-4; D is undetermined. The V end was cut by 3 bases, the J end by 2 bases, with 10 bases between. The germline V gene has CDR1 MNHNY and CDR2 SVGAGI (reference sequence). The CDR3 contains 15 residues.

Here the CDR3 DNA reads TGCGCCAGCAGCTTGGCCCTAGCGGGGCACGAGCAGTACTTC. It yields the protein CASSLALAGHEQYF. The V gene is TRBV5-1, the J gene TRBJ2-7, with 9 bases identical to TRBD2. With 0 bases clipped from V and 5 bases from J, the junction kept 3 bases outside the gene matches. The CDR3 has 14 amino acids. Looked up from germline, CDR1 is SGHRS and CDR2 is YFSETQ.

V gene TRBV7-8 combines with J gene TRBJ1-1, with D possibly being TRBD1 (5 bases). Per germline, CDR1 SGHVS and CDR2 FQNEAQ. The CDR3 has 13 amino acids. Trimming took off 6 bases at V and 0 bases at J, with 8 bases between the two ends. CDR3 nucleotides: TGTGCCAGCAGGGCGGGGGTGAACACTGAAGCTTTCTTT. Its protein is CASRAGVNTEAFF. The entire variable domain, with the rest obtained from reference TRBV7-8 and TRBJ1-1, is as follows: GAGVSQSPRYKVAKRGQDVALRCDPISGHVSLFWYQQALGQGPEFLTYFQNEAQLDKSGLPSDRFFAERPEGSVSTLKIQRTQQEDSAVYLCASRAGVNTEAFFGQGTRLTVV.

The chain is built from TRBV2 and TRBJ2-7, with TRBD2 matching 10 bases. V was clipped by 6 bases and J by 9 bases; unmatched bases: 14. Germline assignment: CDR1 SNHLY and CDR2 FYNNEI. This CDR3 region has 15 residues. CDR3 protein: CASRTIAGGRSAQYF. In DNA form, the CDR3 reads TGTGCCAGCAGGACAATAGCGGGAGGACGGTCAGCGCAGTACTTC. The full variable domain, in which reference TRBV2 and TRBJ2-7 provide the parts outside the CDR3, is EPEVTQTPSHQVTQMGQEVILRCVPISNHLYFYWYRQILGQKVEFLVSFYNNEISEKSEIFDDQFSVERPDGSNFTLKIRSTKLEDSAMYFCASRTIAGGRSAQYFGPGTRLTVT.

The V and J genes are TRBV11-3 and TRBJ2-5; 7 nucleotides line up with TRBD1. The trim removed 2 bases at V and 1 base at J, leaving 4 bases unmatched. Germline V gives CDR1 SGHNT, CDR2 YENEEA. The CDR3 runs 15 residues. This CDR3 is CASSLRGQPQETQYF. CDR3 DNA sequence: TGTGCCAGCAGCTTAAGGGGGCAGCCCCAAGAGACCCAGTACTTC.

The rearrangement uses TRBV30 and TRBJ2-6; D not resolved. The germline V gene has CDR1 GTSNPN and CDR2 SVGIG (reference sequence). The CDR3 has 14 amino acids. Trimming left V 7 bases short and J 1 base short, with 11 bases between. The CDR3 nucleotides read TGTGCCTACCCTAGTTGGTCTGGGGCCAACGTCCTGACTTTC. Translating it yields CAYPSWSGANVLTF.